Below are 10 T cell receptor beta chains sequenced from a single sample in a study of T cells in Graves' hyperthyroidism and ophthalmopathy. The TCR beta CDR3 regions underwent amplification using RNA transcripts as the source. TCR CDR3 regions were first amplified by RT-PCR with HTBI primers. TCRdb analysed the multiplex PCR reads with MiXCR anew, one entry per CDR3 protein. The data show 300,000 to 450,000 distinct CDR3 sequences, around a sixth seen once. Sequenced sample: blood. These receptors all come from a young man with Graves' ophthalmopathy.

The rearrangement links TRBV28 to TRBJ1-2; TRBD1 might be the D (5 bases). Deletions cut 7 bases from V and 0 bases from J, with 12 bases between. The CDR3 sequence is 14 residues long. CDR1 and CDR2 (germline): MDHEN, SYDVKM. The CDR3 DNA reads as TGTGCCAGCACTGGGGCAGTAACTAACTATGGCTACACCTTC. Its protein is CASTGAVTNYGYTF.

This clonotype has only a few counts. The chain is built from TRBV25-1 and TRBJ2-3; TRBD2 agrees at 12 bases. This CDR3 spans 19 amino acids. Trimming removed 1 base from V and 0 bases from J; junction bases left unmatched: 8. CDR1 MGHDK and CDR2 SYGVNS come from the germline V gene. The CDR3 coding sequence is TGTGCCAGCAGTGAATCCGTACTAGCGGGGGGAACTAGCACAGATACGCAGTATTTT. Amino acid sequence: CASSESVLAGGTSTDTQYF.

This sequence joins TRBV13 and TRBJ2-5; TRBD2 matches at 13 bases. The CDR3 is 16 residues long. The junction had 4 bases not matched to a gene; V was cut back by 4 bases and J by 2 bases. The germline CDR1 and CDR2 sequences are PRHDT and FYEKMQ (reference sequence). This chain's CDR3 is CASSSRTSGGQETQYF. For the CDR3, the DNA is TGTGCCAGCAGCTCCCGGACTAGCGGGGGACAAGAGACCCAGTACTTC. The full variable domain, its missing parts supplied by reference TRBV13 and TRBJ2-5, is AAGVIQSPRHLIKEKRETATLKCYPIPRHDTVYWYQQGPGQDPQFLISFYEKMQSDKGSIPDRFSAQQFSDYHSELNMSSLELGDSALYFCASSSRTSGGQETQYFGPGTRLLVL.

This clonotype came up a few times. The chain carries TRBV14 and TRBJ2-7; D gene unclear. The CDR3 length is 12 residues. The V gene lost 2 bases and the J gene lost 4 bases, with 6 bases spanning the gap. Germline V gene lookup returns CDR1 SGHDN and CDR2 FVKESK. CDR3 sequence (DNA): TGTGCCAGCAGCCAAATGGCGTACGAGCAGTACTTC. Its protein product is CASSQMAYEQYF.

This clonotype was seen a handful of times. The chain links TRBV27 to TRBJ2-5; 7 nucleotides match TRBD2. V trimming: 3 bases; J trimming: 3 bases; junction bases outside the gene matches: 4. The CDR3 spans 14 residues. CDR1 and CDR2 from the germline V gene are MNHEY and SMNVEV (reference sequence). CDR3 coding DNA: TGTGCCAGCAGTTTGTTCAGCGGGGAAGAGACCCAGTACTTC. This translates into CASSLFSGEETQYF.

This clonotype was observed many times. The chain uses TRBV3-1 and TRBJ2-3; tentative D call: TRBD2 (5 bases). CDR1 and CDR2 (germline): LGHDT, YNNKEL (reference sequence). This CDR3 contains 16 residues. Trimming left V 2 bases short and J 1 base short, with 13 bases between. In DNA form, the CDR3 reads TGTGCCAGCAGCCAAAATCGCGGGCTGGGCACAGATACGCAGTATTTT. Amino acid sequence: CASSQNRGLGTDTQYF.

In DNA, the CDR3 is TGTGCCACCAGCAGAGAACCAGGGACAGGGGGCTTCTATGGCTACACCTTC. It encodes CATSREPGTGGFYGYTF. V is TRBV15 and J is TRBJ1-2; 12 bases match TRBD1. Germline lookup yields CDR1 LNHNV and CDR2 YYDKDF (reference sequence). The CDR3 has 17 residues. Trimming removed 0 bases from V and 4 bases from J; junction bases left unmatched: 6.

This clonotype was counted ten times or more. The V and J genes are TRBV6-6 and TRBJ2-7; 9 bases align to TRBD2. Germline V gene lookup returns CDR1 MNHNY and CDR2 SVGAGI (reference sequence). J gave up 3 bases and V 0 bases, and 3 bases lay outside the gene matches. The CDR3 consists of 15 residues. CDR3 DNA sequence: TGTGCCAGCAGTTACTCGATAGCGGGGGACTACGAGCAGTACTTC. Amino acid sequence: CASSYSIAGDYEQYF.

This clonotype came up many times. V and J are TRBV27 and TRBJ1-6, with 7 bases fitting TRBD1. The V gene end was trimmed by 3 bases and the J gene end by 0 bases; junction bases not matched to a gene: 8. Germline V lookup: CDR1 MNHEY, CDR2 SMNVEV (reference sequence). CDR3 length equals 18 residues. The CDR3 protein is CASSFHGQARSYNSPLHF. DNA of the CDR3: TGTGCCAGCAGTTTTCACGGACAGGCCCGCTCCTATAATTCACCCCTCCACTTT.

This clonotype was seen repeatedly, ten times or more. The chain uses TRBV6-5 and TRBJ1-3; 7 nucleotides match TRBD1. Germline loops: CDR1 MNHEY, CDR2 SVGAGI. The V and J ends lost 2 bases and 1 base, in that order; junction bases with no gene match: 8. CDR3 size: 17 residues. CDR3 in amino acids: CASSYPGTARSGNTIYF. The CDR3 DNA reads as TGTGCCAGCAGTTACCCCGGGACAGCGAGGTCTGGAAACACCATATATTTT.